A selection of T cell receptor beta chains follows, all from one sample in a study of T cell responses to AZD1222 COVID-19 vaccine. Data came from immunoSEQ multiplex PCR; TCRdb stores just in-frame clones and leaves some out. The sample includes about 200,000 clones, roughly 92% seen only once; the top ten take roughly 3.5%. The starting material was peripheral blood, obtained 28 days after the second AZD1222 dose. The receptors stem from an adult who received the AZD1222 COVID-19 vaccine. Both conserved end residues are part of each CDR3. Fields, in order: J gene, D gene, V gene, clone size, CDR3 protein, CDR3 DNA. The D gene is left open where the match is weak. Clone size is given for some rows only: seen once, a few or many times, or a class if the clone is expanded.

>TRBJ1-5|-|TRBV6-5|-
CASSLGGPNQPQHF
TGTGCCAGCAGTTTAGGAGGGCCCAATCAGCCCCAGCATTTT
>TRBJ2-5|TRBD2|TRBV27|-
CASSRSGTQETQYF
TGTGCCAGCAGTCGTAGCGGGACCCAAGAGACCCAGTACTTC
>TRBJ2-1|-|TRBV29-1|-
CAIVASGFSSYNEQFF
TGCGCTATCGTAGCGAGCGGTTTTAGCTCCTACAATGAGCAGTTCTTC
>TRBJ2-1|-|TRBV28|-
CASSSIGPEQFF
TGTGCCAGCAGTTCGATTGGTCCTGAGCAGTTCTTC
>TRBJ2-7|-|TRBV11-2|-
CASSFSPGSSYEQYF
TGTGCCAGCAGCTTTAGTCCGGGGAGCTCCTACGAGCAGTACTTC
>TRBJ2-7|-|TRBV30|-
CAWSYTGGEQYF
TGTGCCTGGAGTTACACCGGGGGCGAGCAGTACTTC
>TRBJ2-5|-|TRBV9|-
CASSVATGKGETQYF
TGTGCCAGCAGCGTAGCTACAGGGAAAGGGGAGACCCAGTACTTC
>TRBJ2-7|TRBD1|TRBV11-3|-
CASSPHRTGPYEQYF
TGTGCCAGCAGCCCACACCGGACAGGACCCTACGAGCAGTACTTC
>TRBJ2-1|TRBD1|TRBV6-5|-
CASSYRDRGVYEQFF
TGTGCCAGCAGTTACCGAGACAGGGGGGTCTACGAGCAGTTCTTC
>TRBJ1-5|-|TRBV24-1|-
CATSVGRGGNQPQHF
TGTGCCACCAGTGTGGGAAGGGGCGGCAATCAGCCCCAGCATTTT
>TRBJ2-1|TRBD2|TRBV4-1|-
CASSQVWGGSSYNEQFF
TGCGCCAGCAGCCAAGTCTGGGGGGGGAGCTCCTACAATGAGCAGTTCTTC
>TRBJ2-1|-|TRBV19|-
CASSTRRTDPYNEQFF
TGTGCCAGTAGTACCCGAAGGACAGATCCCTACAATGAGCAGTTCTTC
>TRBJ2-7|-|TRBV2|-
CASRDSSYEQYF
TGTGCCAGCAGGGACAGCTCCTACGAGCAGTACTTC
>TRBJ2-1|TRBD2|TRBV4-1|-
CASSHPPGTSDYNEQFF
TGCGCCAGCAGCCACCCTCCCGGGACTAGCGACTACAATGAGCAGTTCTTC
>TRBJ2-7|TRBD1|TRBV19|-
CASSILGQGSYEQYF
TGTGCCAGTAGTATATTGGGACAGGGCAGCTACGAGCAGTACTTC
>TRBJ1-3|-|TRBV3-1/TRBV3-2|-
CASSQGPGDSGNTIYF
TGTGCCAGCAGCCAAGGTCCTGGGGACTCTGGAAACACCATATATTTT
>TRBJ2-7|TRBD2|TRBV27|-
CASKVAGDPSYEQYF
TGTGCCAGCAAGGTAGCGGGAGACCCCTCCTACGAGCAGTACTTC
>TRBJ2-2|-|TRBV24-1|-
CATSDPGHPYPGELFF
TGTGCCACCAGTGATCCGGGACACCCCTACCCCGGGGAGCTGTTTTTT
>TRBJ2-7|TRBD2|TRBV6-5|-
CASSPISSGSQVYF
TGTGCCAGCAGCCCCATTAGTAGCGGGAGTCAAGTGTACTTC
>TRBJ2-7|TRBD1|TRBV6-5|few
CALGQGNEQYF
TGTGCTTTGGGACAGGGGAACGAGCAGTACTTC
>TRBJ1-1|-|TRBV10-3|-
CAISEPGQPEAFF
TGTGCCATCAGTGAGCCAGGACAGCCTGAAGCTTTCTTT
>TRBJ2-1|TRBD2|TRBV5-8|-
CASSPTSVRSNEQFF
TGTGCCAGCAGCCCAACTAGCGTGCGATCCAATGAGCAGTTCTTC
>TRBJ1-1|-|TRBV10-3|-
CAISERDGLGNTEAFF
TGTGCCATCAGTGAGAGGGACGGGCTAGGGAACACTGAAGCTTTCTTT
>TRBJ2-7|-|TRBV7-9|-
CASSHSWAGRSTNLHEQYF
TGTGCCAGCAGCCATAGTTGGGCAGGGAGATCCACTAATCTCCACGAGCAGTACTTC
>TRBJ1-1|-|TRBV10-3|once
CAITDNQKAEAFF
TGTGCCATCACCGACAACCAGAAGGCTGAAGCTTTCTTT
>TRBJ2-1|-|TRBV6-2/TRBV6-3|once
CASSLDYYNEQFF
TGTGCCAGCAGTCTCGATTACTACAATGAGCAGTTCTTC
>TRBJ2-2|TRBD2|TRBV19|-
CASKQRLAGEDGELFF
TGTGCCAGTAAACAGAGACTAGCGGGAGAGGACGGGGAGCTGTTTTTT
>TRBJ1-2|-|TRBV6-6|-
CASSPGRRYGYTF
TGTGCCAGCAGCCCCGGCAGGCGGTATGGCTACACCTTC
>TRBJ1-2|-|TRBV15|-
CATSRDVSNYGYTF
TGTGCCACCAGCAGAGATGTTTCTAACTATGGCTACACCTTC
>TRBJ2-7|TRBD1|TRBV27|-
CASSQASTGYEQYF
TGTGCCAGCAGTCAAGCCTCGACAGGGTACGAGCAGTACTTC
>TRBJ1-2|-|TRBV3-1/TRBV3-2|-
CASRQTGDYGYTF
TGTGCCAGCAGACAAACAGGAGACTATGGCTACACCTTC
>TRBJ2-3|-|TRBV7-9|-
CASSLALVGTDTQYF
TGTGCCAGCAGCTTAGCGTTAGTAGGCACAGATACGCAGTATTTT
>TRBJ1-1|-|TRBV11-2|-
CASSSLRSHPEAFF
TGTGCCAGCAGTTCATTGAGAAGTCACCCTGAAGCTTTCTTT
>TRBJ1-3|-|TRBV7-3|-
CASSLTGSSSGNTIYF
TGTGCCAGCAGCTTAACAGGGTCGTCCTCTGGAAACACCATATATTTT
>TRBJ1-1|TRBD1|TRBV7-2|-
CASSFGTGNTEAFF
TGTGCCAGCAGCTTCGGGACAGGGAACACTGAAGCTTTCTTT
>TRBJ1-5|TRBD1|TRBV27|-
CASSFLGGQGSNQPQHF
TGTGCCAGCAGTTTCTTGGGTGGACAGGGGAGCAATCAGCCCCAGCATTTT
>TRBJ2-7|-|TRBV19|-
CASSITGTSYEQYF
TGTGCCAGTAGTATAACTGGGACATCCTACGAGCAGTACTTC
>TRBJ1-1|TRBD1|TRBV6-2/TRBV6-3|-
CASSSVRGQAFF
TGTGCCAGCAGTTCCGTGAGGGGGCAAGCTTTCTTT
>TRBJ2-3|TRBD1|TRBV5-5|-
CASSWGTGISTDTQYF
TGTGCCAGCAGCTGGGGGACAGGGATTAGCACAGATACGCAGTATTTT
>TRBJ2-3|TRBD2|TRBV28|-
CASRRPLTSGVTDTQYF
TGTGCCAGCAGGCGGCCCTTGACTAGCGGGGTCACAGATACGCAGTATTTT
>TRBJ1-3|TRBD1|TRBV29-1|-
CSVTVGQGLIGGNTIYF
TGCAGCGTAACCGTGGGACAGGGGCTGATCGGGGGAAACACCATATATTTT
>TRBJ1-1|-|TRBV28|-
CASSLWLWGGGTEAFF
TGTGCCAGCAGTTTATGGCTGTGGGGGGGAGGAACTGAAGCTTTCTTT
>TRBJ2-2|-|TRBV27|-
CASTLGKGTGELFF
TGTGCCAGCACACTCGGAAAGGGGACCGGGGAGCTGTTTTTT
>TRBJ2-2|TRBD2|TRBV5-1|-
CASSLGLAGATGELFF
TGCGCCAGCAGCTTGGGGCTAGCGGGAGCCACCGGGGAGCTGTTTTTT
>TRBJ1-2|-|TRBV3-1/TRBV3-2|-
CASSQERAIALGYTF
TGTGCCAGCAGCCAAGAACGGGCCATCGCGTTGGGCTACACCTTC
>TRBJ2-7|-|TRBV19|-
CASSIELGGSYEQYF
TGTGCCAGTAGTATAGAACTCGGGGGCTCCTACGAGCAGTACTTC
>TRBJ2-3|-|TRBV2|-
CASYYRANTQYF
TGTGCCAGTTATTACAGGGCAAATACGCAGTATTTT